The 8 T cell receptor beta chains presented below share a single source sample, sequenced in a study of cytomegalovirus exposure and HLA in healthy donors. The PCR ran on 60 Vbeta and 13 Jbeta primers. Repertoires were generated with immunoSEQ multiplex PCR, while TCRdb's copy carries only in-frame clones and drops some. The table includes fewer than 150,000 clones, about 16% detected once. The specimen sequenced was PBMCs. These receptors were collected from a woman aged 18-35 years in good health and CMV-seronegative.

V gene TRBV6-5 combines with J gene TRBJ1-6; the D is unclear. The CDR3 is made up of 13 amino acids. V lost 6 bases and J 10 bases, leaving 13 bases between the germline ends. Germline V gene sequence: CDR1 MNHEY, CDR2 SVGAGI. The CDR3 DNA follows: TGTGCCAGCAGCCTCAGACGGGAATCACCCCTCCACTTT. The encoded protein is CASSLRRESPLHF.

This clone was observed a few times. One end of the junction fails to match germline, which may point to a read error. The rearrangement uses TRBV27 and TRBJ1-6; 10 positions match TRBD1. Per the germline V gene, CDR1 is MNHEY and CDR2 is SMNVEV (reference sequence). This CDR3 has 12 residues. Written as DNA, the CDR3 is TGTGCCAGCAGTTGGGACAGGGGAGGGGATCCCTTT. It specifies CASSWDRGGDPF.

The CDR3 DNA reads TGTGCCAGCAGCTTAGGCCCTCTTTACGAGCAGTACTTC. It encodes CASSLGPLYEQYF. This rearrangement joins TRBV7-3 to TRBJ2-7; D ambiguous. This CDR3 spans 13 amino acids. Germline lookup yields CDR1 SGHTA and CDR2 FQGTGA. V was clipped by 2 bases and J by 4 bases, with 9 bases between them.

This clone was counted a few times. V usage is TRBV11-2 and J usage is TRBJ2-5, with TRBD2 identical over 8 bases. The J segment lost 7 bases and the V segment lost 7 bases, leaving 5 bases of the junction unmatched. CDR3 length equals 12 residues. The germline CDR1 and CDR2 sequences are SGHAT and FQNNGV. The CDR3 DNA is TGTGCCAGCATCGGGGCGGGGGGGACCCAGTACTTC. Its translation is CASIGAGGTQYF.

This clone has a handful of counts. V is TRBV6-1 and J is TRBJ2-7, with D perhaps TRBD2 (5 bases). Germline assignment: CDR1 MNHNS and CDR2 SASEGT. The CDR3 totals 17 residues. Trimming took 2 bases from V and 2 from J, leaving 19 bases between them. For the CDR3, the DNA is TGTGCCAGCAGTGAATTCGCTAGCCACCTGAGGGCCTACGAGCAGTACTTC. Amino acid sequence: CASSEFASHLRAYEQYF.

This chain uses TRBV5-7 with TRBJ2-7; the D gene is possibly TRBD1 (5 bases). TRBV5-7 is an open reading frame, and its role is uncertain. V was trimmed by 4 bases and J by 3 bases, leaving 14 bases between them. The CDR3 loop spans 14 amino acids. In DNA, the CDR3 is TGTGCCAGCAGCCTGGGGCCCAGAAACTACGAGCAGTACTTC. It encodes CASSLGPRNYEQYF.

The J gene is TRBJ2-5, the V gene TRBV9; 9 nucleotides align to TRBD2. The CDR3 has 15 amino acids. Per the germline V gene, CDR1 is SGDLS and CDR2 is YYNGEE. The V segment lost 3 bases and the J segment 4 bases; nucleotides outside the gene matches: 7. The CDR3 loop reads CASSASSGKGETQYF. CDR3 DNA sequence: TGTGCCAGCAGCGCTTCTAGCGGGAAGGGAGAGACCCAGTACTTC.

J is TRBJ2-1 and V is TRBV5-6; weak D call: TRBD2 (5 bases). CDR1 and CDR2 (germline): SGHDT, YYEEEE. The CDR3 spans 17 residues. Trimming cost V 4 bases and J 0 bases, with 17 bases left between them. CDR3 sequence reads: CASSLGGGLSSYNEQFF. In DNA, the CDR3 is TGTGCCAGCAGCCTCGGTGGCGGGCTGAGCTCCTACAATGAGCAGTTCTTC.